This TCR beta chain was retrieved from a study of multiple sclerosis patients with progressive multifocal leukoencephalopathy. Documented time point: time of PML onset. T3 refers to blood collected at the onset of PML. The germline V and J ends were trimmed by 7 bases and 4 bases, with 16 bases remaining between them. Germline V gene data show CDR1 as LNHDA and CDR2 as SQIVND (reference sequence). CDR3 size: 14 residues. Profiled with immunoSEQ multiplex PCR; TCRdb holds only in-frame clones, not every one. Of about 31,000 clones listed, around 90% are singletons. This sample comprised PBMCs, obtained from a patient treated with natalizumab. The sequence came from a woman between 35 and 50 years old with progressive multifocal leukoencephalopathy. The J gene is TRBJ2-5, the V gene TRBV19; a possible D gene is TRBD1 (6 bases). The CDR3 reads CASKVQGALETQYF. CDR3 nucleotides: TGTGCCAGTAAGGTACAGGGTGCGTTAGAGACCCAGTACTTC.